These 2 T cell receptor beta chains were sequenced from one sample in a study of cytomegalovirus exposure and HLA in healthy donors. The primer mix had 60 Vbeta and 13 Jbeta primers. Sequencing used immunoSEQ multiplex PCR; TCRdb keeps in-frame clones, though not all of them. The profile covers roughly 200,000 clones, with around three quarters appearing a single time and under 2% taken by the ten largest. Sequencing was performed on PBMCs. These receptors came from a young man in good health and CMV-seronegative.

The rearrangement joins TRBV13 to TRBJ2-5; tentative D call: TRBD2 (6 bases). The J call may be mistaken, given a closer DNA end match to TRBJ2-7. Germline assignment: CDR1 PRHDT and CDR2 FYEKMQ (reference sequence). The CDR3 length is 16 residues. CDR3 coding DNA: TGTGCCAGCAGCTCCCAGTCCGGGAGTCTCCCCTACGAGCAGTACTTC. The encoded protein is CASSSQSGSLPYEQYF.

The chain employs TRBV5-6 and TRBJ2-7, with TRBD1 matching 9 bases. Germline V lookup: CDR1 SGHDT, CDR2 YYEEEE. CDR3 length: 15 residues. J gave up 4 bases and V 4 bases, and 9 bases lay outside the gene matches. CDR3 residues: CASSASLDRGYEQYF. CDR3 sequence (DNA): TGTGCCAGCAGCGCCTCTTTGGACAGGGGTTACGAGCAGTACTTC.